The source of this T cell receptor (beta chain) is a study of T cell changes during pregnancy in multiple sclerosis. Germline V gene lookup returns CDR1 SEHNR and CDR2 FQNEAQ (reference sequence). V was cut by 1 base and J by 3 bases, with 7 bases left in between. The CDR3 is made up of 13 amino acids. This clone came up a few times. This table comes from immunoSEQ multiplex PCR, and its TCRdb copy is limited to in-frame clones, with some not included. The sample includes more than 40,000 clones, roughly 90% of them seen just once. The source was CD8+ T cells from peripheral blood mononuclear cells, collected in the third trimester of pregnancy. This receptor was taken from a female donor with multiple sclerosis, enrolled in a pregnancy study. V gene TRBV7-9 combines with J gene TRBJ2-7; maybe TRBD1 (6 bases). The CDR3 DNA reads as TGTGCCAGCAGCTTAGAAGGGGGCTACGAGCAGTACTTC. Translated: CASSLEGGYEQYF.